The rows below give T cell receptor beta chains drawn from one sample of a study of OX40 agonist ivuxolimab in advanced cancers. Method: immunoSEQ multiplex PCR; TCRdb's copy keeps in-frame clones and lacks some. Here the sample spans around 70,000 clones, 81% being singletons. Sequencing used CD4+ or CD8+ T cells sorted from blood, obtained in a trial of the OX40 agonist ivuxolimab. These receptors all come from an adult with an advanced solid tumor such as melanoma, head and neck, liver or kidney cancer. Each CDR3 is given with its conserved first and last residue. D genes are given only for firm matches. Size values are once, few and many counts, or a class for expanded clones, and some rows have none.

J,D,size,V,DNA,CDR3
TRBJ1-5,TRBD1,-,TRBV4-1,TGTGCCAGCAGCTCGACAGGGGCTGGCAATCAGCCCCAGCATTTT,CASSSTGAGNQPQHF
TRBJ2-1,-,-,TRBV23-1,TGCGCCAGCAGTCAATCGAGGCCTAGGGGGGTAAGGAATGAGCAGTTCTTC,CASSQSRPRGVRNEQFF
TRBJ1-6,-,few,TRBV6-5,TGTGCCAGCAGTTACGCAGGGGCAAATTCACCCCTCCACTTT,CASSYAGANSPLHF
TRBJ2-3,TRBD2,-,TRBV7-3,TGTGCCAGCAGCTTGCGCGGGAGAACGGAAGATACGCAGTATTTT,CASSLRGRTEDTQYF
TRBJ1-6,-,-,TRBV18,TGTGCCAGCTCACCAAGGAGGGACTCCTCACCCCTCCACTTT,CASSPRRDSSPLHF
TRBJ2-1,-,once,TRBV30,TGTGCCTGGAGTGTGACTTTCAATGAGCAGTTCTTC,CAWSVTFNEQFF
TRBJ1-3,-,-,TRBV13,TGTGCCAGCAGCTCGGACAGATACTACTCTGGAAACACCATATATTTT,CASSSDRYYSGNTIYF
TRBJ2-3,-,-,TRBV25-1,TGTGCCAGCAGTGAATCCCCCGGCAGGGTTACTACAGATACGCAGTATTTT,CASSESPGRVTTDTQYF
TRBJ2-6,-,-,TRBV19,TGTGCCAGTAGTATAAGTGGCCAGAACGTTGGGGCCAACGTCCTGACTTTC,CASSISGQNVGANVLTF
TRBJ1-5,-,many,TRBV7-9,TGTGCCAGCGGGGCGGGCAATCAGCCCCAGCATTTT,CASGAGNQPQHF
TRBJ2-7,-,-,TRBV9,TGTGCCAGCAGCGGGACTGTAGGGCTCGAGCAGTACTTC,CASSGTVGLEQYF
TRBJ2-3,-,-,TRBV2,TGTGCCATCCATAGCGGTACTAGCACAGATACGCAGTATTTT,CAIHSGTSTDTQYF
TRBJ1-1,-,-,TRBV11-3,TGTGCCAGCAGCTTAGAGGTTAACACTGAAGCTTTCTTT,CASSLEVNTEAFF
TRBJ2-3,TRBD2,-,TRBV5-4,TGTGCCAGCAGCCCAGGAGGTCTAGCGGTGGGTACGCAGTATTTT,CASSPGGLAVGTQYF
TRBJ1-1,-,-,TRBV7-9,TGTGCCAGCAGCCCAAAACAGAGACTGTCAACTGAAGCTTTCTTT,CASSPKQRLSTEAFF
TRBJ2-7,TRBD1,-,TRBV18,TGTGCCAGCTCCCAACAGGGGGCCTACGAGCAGTACTTC,CASSQQGAYEQYF
TRBJ1-6,-,-,TRBV6-5,TGTGCCAGCAGTATGGCAAATTCACCCCTCCACTTT,CASSMANSPLHF
TRBJ1-2,TRBD1,-,TRBV6-6,TGTGCCAGCAGCAGGACAGGGGGCGGCTATGGCTACACCTTC,CASSRTGGGYGYTF
TRBJ2-7,TRBD1,once,TRBV14,TGTGCCAGCAGCCAAGTGGGTTGGGACAGCTCCTACGAGCAGTACTTC,CASSQVGWDSSYEQYF
TRBJ2-3,-,-,TRBV5-1,TGCGCCAGCAGCTTGCTGCCGTCTGGGGTCACAGATACGCAGTATTTT,CASSLLPSGVTDTQYF
TRBJ1-2,TRBD1,-,TRBV2,TGTGCCAGCAGTGAAGGGACAGGGGGAAGAGGCTACACCTTC,CASSEGTGGRGYTF
TRBJ2-1,-,few,TRBV11-3,TGTGCCAGCAGCTTAGTCCCAAACAATGAGCAGTTCTTC,CASSLVPNNEQFF
TRBJ2-3,-,-,TRBV4-3,TGCGCCAGCAGCCAAGTGGACGATGCGCAGTATTTT,CASSQVDDAQYF
TRBJ1-6,-,-,TRBV9,TGTGCCAGCAGCGTAGCGTACAGACCGACTTATAATTCACCCCTCCACTTT,CASSVAYRPTYNSPLHF
TRBJ1-4,-,-,TRBV30,TGTGCCTGGAGTATGGGGGGACGGGTTAATGAAAAACTGTTTTTT,CAWSMGGRVNEKLFF
TRBJ2-7,-,-,TRBV5-8,TGTGCCAGCAGCTCAGGGTATTGGACACCTTCCTACGAGCAGTACTTC,CASSSGYWTPSYEQYF
TRBJ2-6,-,-,TRBV9,TGTGCCAGCAGCGTAGGAAGCTCTGGGGCCAACGTCCTGACTTTC,CASSVGSSGANVLTF
TRBJ1-6,-,few,TRBV10-1,TGCGCCAGCAGTGCTAGGTTTGATTCACCCCTCCACTTT,CASSARFDSPLHF
TRBJ2-4,-,-,TRBV13,TGTGCCAGCAGCTTCTCGGGGAGTGGCATTCAGTACTTC,CASSFSGSGIQYF
TRBJ2-7,-,-,TRBV6-6,TGTGCCAGCAGTTACATCAGGGAAGGCTCCTACGAGCAGTACTTC,CASSYIREGSYEQYF
TRBJ2-7,TRBD2,-,TRBV4-3,TGCGCCAGCAGCAAAAGGACTAGCGGGAGTGGGGGGTCCTACGAGCAGTACTTC,CASSKRTSGSGGSYEQYF
TRBJ2-7,TRBD2,-,TRBV30,TGTGCCTGGAGTGTAGGACTAGCGGGAACCCACGAGCAGTACTTC,CAWSVGLAGTHEQYF
TRBJ1-1,TRBD1,-,TRBV2,TGTGCCAGCAGTACGTCCGGGACAGGGGGCGCAGGATGGGTGGACACTGAAGCTTTCTTT,CASSTSGTGGAGWVDTEAFF
TRBJ2-3,-,-,TRBV6-5,TGTGCCAGCACCCCGAGGGGGGAAAGCACAGATACGCAGTATTTT,CASTPRGESTDTQYF
TRBJ1-1,-,-,TRBV29-1,TGCAGCGTGGAAGAGGGAGTTCGATTGCGGACTGAAGCTTTCTTT,CSVEEGVRLRTEAFF
TRBJ2-5,-,-,TRBV18,TGTGCCAGCTCACCACCGGGAGCGCGGGAGACCCAGTACTTC,CASSPPGARETQYF
TRBJ2-5,-,few,TRBV7-2,TGTGCCAGCAGCTTAGTCAGCGGCGGAGCTAATCAAGAGACCCAGTACTTC,CASSLVSGGANQETQYF
TRBJ1-1,-,-,TRBV10-3,TGTGCCATTTCGATGGACACTGAAGCTTTCTTT,CAISMDTEAFF
TRBJ2-5,TRBD1,-,TRBV10-3,TGTGCCATCAGTGAGGGACAGGGAAAAGAGACCCAGTACTTC,CAISEGQGKETQYF
TRBJ1-1,-,few,TRBV19,TGTGCCAGTAGTATGCGTAGGGGGGAAATTGAAGCTTTCTTT,CASSMRRGEIEAFF
TRBJ1-1,-,-,TRBV30,TGTGCCTGGAGTCTGATGACCCCTAACACTGAAGCTTTCTTT,CAWSLMTPNTEAFF
TRBJ1-2,-,-,TRBV4-3,TGCGCCAGCAGCCAAGTACTTCGAGCCGGTGGCTACACCTTC,CASSQVLRAGGYTF
TRBJ2-3,-,-,TRBV2,TGTGCCAGCAGTTATACAGATACGCAGTATTTT,CASSYTDTQYF
TRBJ1-1,-,-,TRBV6-5,TGTGCCAGCAGTTACTCGAAACAGGCATACACTGAAGCTTTCTTT,CASSYSKQAYTEAFF
TRBJ2-5,TRBD2,-,TRBV5-4,TGTGCCAGCAGCGGAAGCGGGAGGGCCTCGTTGGAGACCCAGTACTTC,CASSGSGRASLETQYF